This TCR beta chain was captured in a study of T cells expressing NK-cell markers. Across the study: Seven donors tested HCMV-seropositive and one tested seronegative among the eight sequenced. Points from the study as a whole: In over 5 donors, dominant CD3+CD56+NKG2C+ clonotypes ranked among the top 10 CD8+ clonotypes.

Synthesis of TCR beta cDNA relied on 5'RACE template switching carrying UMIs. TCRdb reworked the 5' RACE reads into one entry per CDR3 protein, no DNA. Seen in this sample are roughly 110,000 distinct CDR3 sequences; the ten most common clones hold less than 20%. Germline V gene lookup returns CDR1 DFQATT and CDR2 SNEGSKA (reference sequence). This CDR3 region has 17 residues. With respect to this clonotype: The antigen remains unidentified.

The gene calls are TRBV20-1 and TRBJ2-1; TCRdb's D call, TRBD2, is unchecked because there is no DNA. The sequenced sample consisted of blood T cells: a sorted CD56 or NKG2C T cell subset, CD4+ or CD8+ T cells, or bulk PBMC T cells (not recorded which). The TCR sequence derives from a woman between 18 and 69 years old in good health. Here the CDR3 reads CSARGWTIAGDLDEQFF.